This T cell receptor (beta chain) was captured in a study of T cells in Graves' hyperthyroidism and ophthalmopathy (dated by TCRdb to about 2019). Regarding the research as a whole: Peripheral blood samples were taken at the time of initial diagnosis, prior to any treatment. According to the paper, TCR Vbeta CDR3 sequencing was carried out on roughly 130 peripheral blood samples, which came from under 50 ophthalmopathy, around 75 hyperthyroidism and some 17 progressor patients. Once sampling was done, hyperthyroidism patients were given methimazole at a starting dose of 30 mg daily, whereas ophthalmopathy patients were given high-dose intravenous methylprednisolone. To identify TCR V-J signatures that set the groups apart, the researchers used a discovery cohort of 100 patients, made up of under 45 with Graves' ophthalmopathy and approximately 57 with stable Graves' hyperthyroidism. The 100 discovery patients were randomly split 7:3 into training and test sets. In addition, the study compared T-cell repertoires in thyroid tissue and in blood from several Graves' hyperthyroidism patients. An independent validation cohort of fewer than 20 hyperthyroidism patients and 17 patients who later progressed to ophthalmopathy tested prospective prediction of ophthalmopathy.

Stable Graves' hyperthyroidism was defined as no progression to ophthalmopathy during 18 months of follow-up. Hyperthyroidism patients were newly diagnosed, had a disease duration of under 2 months, and were aged 18 to 65 years. Patients with uncontrolled infections, other autoimmune diseases, pregnancy or lactation were excluded. Diagnoses relied on clinical symptoms, serum thyroxine and TRAb, thyroid ultrasound and orbital computed tomography. Ficoll-Paque density gradient centrifugation was used to isolate PBMCs from 8.5 to 10 ml of fresh peripheral blood. Total RNA was extracted with Trizol reagent, and quality was checked on an Agilent 2100 Bioanalyzer. In its sample, this clonotype was seen many times. Its antigen remains undetermined. Per-base qualities were not stored, and no clone one base away is much larger. Summary of the overall study and its limitations: Most expanded thyroid clonotypes (frequency above 0.001) were also found in blood, which suggests that blood repertoires may mirror thyroid immune responses. In cross-validation, a model built on a 13 V-J signature told ophthalmopathy apart from stable hyperthyroidism with less than 90% sensitivity and about 81% specificity, and in testing the same model reached 80%/75%. During validation, the model predicted progression to ophthalmopathy a median of around 7 months ahead of onset, with just under 71% sensitivity and more than 72% specificity. No statistical method was used to set the sample size in advance, and investigators knew the group allocation.

The TCR beta CDR3 regions were amplified from RNA transcripts. A first-round RT-PCR of the TCR CDR3 used the HTBI primer set with the Qiagen OneStep RT-PCR kit. A second multiplex PCR round built the libraries, followed by size selection and purification. Libraries were sequenced paired-end with 100 bp reads on an Illumina HiSeq2000. The study's processing was this. Raw data were processed with SOAPnuke, discarding reads with adapters, uncalled bases, mean Phred below 15, or no exact constant-primer or identifier match. High-quality paired reads were merged with COPE v1.2.5, and unique nucleotide sequences were defined as clonotypes. Clonotypes were aligned to IMGT TRBV, TRBD and TRBJ reference segments using MiTCR v1.1. Only V-J combinations with frequency above 0.0001, covering about 99% of repertoires, were analysed. A TCS score was defined as the ratio between F50 (clonal expansion) and ExV (chaos), using BLOSUM62-based TCRdist between CDR3 peptides within each V-J. Welch's t-statistics and random forest reduced several hundred V-J features to about 13, which were used in a naive Bayes classifier (R e1071). The public reads were quality trimmed at Q25 with fastp and then assembled into clones with MiXCR by TCRdb, keeping productive beta chains. Each CDR3 protein gets just one entry, which takes the most common genes and DNA from the rows behind it. TCRdb's processing, not the authors', yielded these V and J calls. The sample table shows fewer than 850,000 distinct CDR3 sequences, and about 18% are seen once. The ten largest clonotypes hold about 16% of the sample.

The sequenced sample was blood. This TCR was sampled from a man in his fifties or sixties with Graves' hyperthyroidism.

The CDR3 protein sequence reads: CASSLVTVEQYF. The DNA reads as follows: TGTGCCAGCAGCTTAGTGACAGTCGAGCAGTACTTC. The sequence links TRBV7-9 to TRBJ2-7; TRBD1 is possibly the D segment (5 matching bases). From its cysteine to its phenylalanine, the CDR3 spans 12 amino acids. The entry retains the CDR3 DNA only, 36 bases that are in frame from base 1. V is shortened by 1 base, J by 6 bases, and the region joining them spans 7 bases. Sequences SEHNR (CDR1) and FQNEAQ (CDR2) are obtained from the germline V gene (reference sequence).